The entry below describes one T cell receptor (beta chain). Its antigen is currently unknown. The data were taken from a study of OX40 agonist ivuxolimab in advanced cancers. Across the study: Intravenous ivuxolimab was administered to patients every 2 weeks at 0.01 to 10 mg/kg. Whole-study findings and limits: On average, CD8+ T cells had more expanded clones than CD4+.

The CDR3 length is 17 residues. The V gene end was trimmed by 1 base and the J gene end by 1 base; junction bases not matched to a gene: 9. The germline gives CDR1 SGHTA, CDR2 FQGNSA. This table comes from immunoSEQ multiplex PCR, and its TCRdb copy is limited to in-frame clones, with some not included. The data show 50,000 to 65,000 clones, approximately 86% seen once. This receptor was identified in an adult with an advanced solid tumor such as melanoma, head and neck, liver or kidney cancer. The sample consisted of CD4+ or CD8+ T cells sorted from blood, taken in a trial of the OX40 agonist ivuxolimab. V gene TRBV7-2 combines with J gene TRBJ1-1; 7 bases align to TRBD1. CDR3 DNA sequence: TGTGCCAGCAGCTTAGATCAGGGGGGGAAAGGGAACACTGAAGCTTTCTTT. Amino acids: CASSLDQGGKGNTEAFF.